This TCR beta chain was observed in a study of identical twins (dated by TCRdb to about 2016). Background on the whole study: To test whether fetal clonotypes persist, this study deep-sequenced TCR alpha and beta repertoires from monozygotic twins, from unrelated adults of various ages, and from cord blood. To rule out contamination, the twin experiments were replicated at different times with different library preparation protocols.

Libraries were constructed by 5' RACE. This sample was sequenced with an Illumina HiSeq 2000. A universal primer binding site was added through template switching, and the final cDNA carried a unique molecular identifier so that TCR cDNA molecules could be counted accurately. First-strand cDNA for TCR alpha and beta chains was synthesized from specific primers in the conserved constant-segment region. To control for contamination, each cDNA library was double barcoded with a SMART-Mk sample barcode plus Illumina barcodes. TruSeq adapter sequences and Illumina sample barcodes were added in two successive PCR steps. Sequencing of the TCR alpha and beta cDNA libraries was done on the Illumina HiSeq platform using custom primers. As for the authors' bioinformatics: Raw reads were processed with MiGEC to extract unique molecular identifiers, and MiXCR was used to determine CDR3 positions. Recombination models were inferred per individual with the repgenHMM and IGoR tools using an EM algorithm. Shared clonotype analysis was performed with the tcR package in R, normalizing sharing by the product of cloneset sizes. Out-of-frame nonproductive sequences were analyzed to study raw recombination free of thymic and clonal selection effects. TCRdb cleaned the public reads at Q25 with fastp, built clones with MiXCR and kept in-frame beta chains. Rows are unified per CDR3 protein, each entry keeping the most common DNA and genes. The V and J calls, along with clone size, are taken from TCRdb and not from the paper's own processing. The sample table contains 260,000 or so distinct CDR3 sequences; only one count was recorded for approximately 6.8% of them. Of the sample, over 5% is held by the ten largest clones.

Every donor was a healthy Caucasian. The twin cohort comprised three pairs of female monozygotic twins, all aged roughly 18 to 30 years. Positive isolation kits from Invitrogen were used to isolate the CD4+ and CD8+ T cell populations. What the authors observed across the whole study: In monozygotic twins, out-of-frame TCR alpha sharing was systematically underestimated by recombination models, although the models agreed with sharing between unrelated individuals. Compared with coincidental sharing between unrelated individuals, out-of-frame TCR alpha sequences shared between twins showed an excess of sequences with low generation probability. Fewer insertions were carried by abundant cord blood beta clonotypes; a weaker similar trend was observed in young adult naive repertoires, while no such trend was observed in memory repertoires. Zero-insertion analyses could be partly confounded by invariant T cells such as MAIT and iNKT, though diverse VJ usage argued against such confounding for most clonotypes. Because the same donors could not be followed over many years, the conclusions depended on cross-sectional statistical analysis. A weaker excess of twin sharing was found in beta out-of-frame sequences because the signal-to-noise ratio was lowered by fewer shared sequences.

With respect to this clonotype: Its antigen remains undetermined. The input lacks base qualities; no much larger clone sits a single base away.

Via the germline V gene, CDR1 is ENHRY and CDR2 SYGVKD. V lost 3 bases and J lost 0 bases; the stretch between them is 15 bases long. Reading from cysteine to phenylalanine, the CDR3 counts 17 amino acids. The retained sequence is limited to the CDR3, 51 bases, with the frame set at the first base. The same sample was also studied in work on yellow fever vaccine responses in identical twins. As the second publication notes: According to the authors, in identical twins the way T cells responded to vaccination appeared partly convergent and partly personalized. Focusing on identical twins, the study followed the T cell clones that responded to the vaccine, and did so with precision.

The sample comprised CD8+ T cells sorted from blood. Rearrangement joined TRBV10-3 to TRBJ2-1; the D gene lacks a confident call. This receptor was identified in a woman aged 18 to 35 in good health. The base sequence is TGTGCCATCAGTGAATGGTGTTGGCCCGACTCCTACAATGAGCAGTTCTTC. It codes for CAISEWCWPDSYNEQFF.